Below are 27 T cell receptor beta chains sequenced from a single sample in a study of blood T cell repertoires in COVID-19. Some clones are missing from TCRdb's copy, which holds only in-frame ones; the method was immunoSEQ multiplex PCR. This table has 130,000 to 150,000 clones, roughly 90% appearing once. The sample comprised peripheral blood. All receptors derive from a man between 45 and 60 years old with active or convalescent COVID-19.

The gene calls are TRBV6-1 and TRBJ2-7; TRBD2 agrees at 7 bases. Germline V gene sequence: CDR1 MNHNS, CDR2 SASEGT. The CDR3 is 19 amino acids. V lost 2 bases and J lost 0; bases outside the gene matches: 16. CDR3 protein: CASSERTAAGTTRSYEQYF. The DNA of the CDR3 is TGTGCCAGCAGTGAACGTACTGCCGCCGGGACTACCCGCTCCTACGAGCAGTACTTC.

This chain's CDR3 is CASSLRFSSYEQYF. The CDR3 DNA follows: TGTGCCAGCAGCTTGAGATTTAGCTCCTACGAGCAGTACTTC. V and J are TRBV5-6 and TRBJ2-7; the D is unclear. This CDR3 has 14 amino acids. The V gene lost 1 base and the J gene lost 0 bases, with 8 bases spanning the gap. CDR1 SGHDT and CDR2 YYEEEE come from the germline V gene.

V usage is TRBV19 and J usage is TRBJ1-3; TRBD1 aligns across 8 bases. Germline-derived CDR1 and CDR2 are LNHDA and SQIVND (reference sequence). The CDR3 extends over 13 amino acids. V shed 10 bases and J 0 bases; nucleotides not matched to a gene: 2. For the CDR3, the DNA is TGTGCCACCGGGACAGGCTCTGGAAACACCATATATTTT. It is translated as CATGTGSGNTIYF.

The rearrangement links TRBV24-1 to TRBJ2-1, with TRBD2 matching over 9 bases. After removal of 4 bases from V and 5 bases from J, the junction contained 8 bases not matched to a gene. Per germline, CDR1 KGHDR and CDR2 SFDVKD. The CDR3 spans 16 residues. The CDR3 loop reads CATSENRLAVDNEQFF. The CDR3 bases are TGTGCCACCAGTGAAAATCGACTAGCGGTGGACAATGAGCAGTTCTTC.

The chain combines TRBV11-3 with TRBJ2-2, with D possibly matching TRBD1 (6 bases). CDR1 SGHNT and CDR2 YENEEA come from the germline V gene. V was cut by 3 bases and J by 0 bases, with 8 bases left in between. The CDR3 has 15 residues. For the CDR3, the DNA is TGTGCCAGCAGCTTGGGACACACGAACACCGGGGAGCTGTTTTTT. Its translation is CASSLGHTNTGELFF.

This clone was recorded only once. The chain links TRBV28 to TRBJ2-7, with 8 bases fitting TRBD1. The CDR3 length is 14 residues. Germline lookup yields CDR1 MDHEN and CDR2 SYDVKM. V shed 6 bases and J 2 bases; nucleotides not matched to a gene: 6. The CDR3 loop is CASRTGGSAYEQYF. Written as DNA, the CDR3 is TGTGCCAGCAGAACAGGGGGTTCTGCCTACGAGCAGTACTTC.

The genes are TRBV7-9 and TRBJ1-2; possible D gene TRBD1, 5 bases. In germline, CDR1 is SEHNR, CDR2 FQNEAQ (reference sequence). The CDR3 runs 13 residues. Trimming cost V 4 bases and J 4 bases, with 10 bases left between them. CDR3: CASSSRGAYGYTF. CDR3 in DNA: TGTGCCAGCAGCTCCCGTGGGGCCTATGGCTACACCTTC. The complete variable domain, with remaining parts taken from reference TRBV7-9 and TRBJ1-2, reads DTGVSQNPRHKITKRGQNVTFRCDPISEHNRLYWYRQTLGQGPEFLTYFQNEAQLEKSRLLSDRFSAERPKGSFSTLEIQRTEQGDSAMYLCASSSRGAYGYTFGSGTRLTVV.

This clone was observed once. V and J are TRBV6-5 and TRBJ1-5, with a tentative D call TRBD1 (6 bases). The V end was cut by 5 bases, the J end by 1 base, with 12 bases between. CDR3 length: 15 residues. Germline V gives CDR1 MNHEY, CDR2 SVGAGI. The CDR3 nucleotides are TGTGCCAGCAGTCCACAGGGATTAAGCAATCAGCCCCAGCATTTT. This gives the protein CASSPQGLSNQPQHF.

The chain employs TRBV24-1 and TRBJ2-2, with TRBD2 matching over 9 bases. Per germline, CDR1 KGHDR and CDR2 SFDVKD. Trimming removed 1 base from V and 5 bases from J; junction bases left unmatched: 7. The CDR3 contains 17 residues. The CDR3 sequence: CATSDLTAGGSTGELFF. CDR3 coding DNA: TGTGCCACCAGTGATTTAACAGCGGGAGGTTCGACCGGGGAGCTGTTTTTT.

The rearrangement links TRBV5-6 to TRBJ2-2, with 14 bases aligning to TRBD2. The junction had 9 bases not matched to a gene; V was cut back by 6 bases and J by 5 bases. There are 17 residues in the CDR3. Per the germline V gene, CDR1 is SGHDT and CDR2 is YYEEEE. CDR3 sequence reads: CASTVPGLAGETGELFF. The CDR3 DNA is TGTGCCAGCACCGTACCGGGACTAGCGGGAGAGACCGGGGAGCTGTTTTTT. The full variable domain, rest sourced from reference TRBV5-6 and TRBJ2-2, is DAGVTQSPTHLIKTRGQQVTLRCSPKSGHDTVSWYQQALGQGPQFIFQYYEEEERQRGNFPDRFSGHQFPNYSSELNVNALLLGDSALYLCASTVPGLAGETGELFFGEGSRLTVL.

V gene TRBV28 combines with J gene TRBJ2-5; 10 nucleotides agree with TRBD2. The CDR3 is 15 amino acids. Germline V gene lookup returns CDR1 MDHEN and CDR2 SYDVKM. The junction had 7 bases not matched to a gene; V was cut back by 5 bases and J by 4 bases. For the CDR3, the DNA is TGTGCCAGCAGTCTGACTAGCGGGCGTGGAGAGACCCAGTACTTC. Protein sequence: CASSLTSGRGETQYF.

The chain recombines TRBV9 with TRBJ2-7; a possible D gene is TRBD1 (5 bases). This CDR3 region has 15 residues. With 0 bases removed from V and 7 bases from J, the gap between germline ends came to 17 bases. Germline CDR1 and CDR2: SGDLS and YYNGEE. CDR3 amino acids: CASSVVATAGGEQYF. The CDR3 DNA reads as TGTGCCAGCAGCGTAGTCGCGACAGCCGGTGGGGAGCAGTACTTC.

The rearrangement joins TRBV30 to TRBJ1-5, with 7 bases matching TRBD1. From germline, CDR1 is GTSNPN and CDR2 SVGIG (reference sequence). V shed 5 bases and J 3 bases; nucleotides not matched to a gene: 7. The CDR3 contains 14 residues. Written as DNA, the CDR3 is TGTGCCTGGGGACGGGGGACAGTCAATCAGCCCCAGCATTTT. It encodes CAWGRGTVNQPQHF.

The chain has TRBV30 and TRBJ2-4; 10 positions agree with TRBD2. CDR1 and CDR2 (germline): GTSNPN, SVGIG (reference sequence). With V trimmed by 3 bases and J by 1 base, 15 bases remained unmatched. This CDR3 contains 19 residues. For the CDR3, the DNA is TGTGCCTGGAGGTATCGGGCTAGCGGGAGAGGTTCGGCCAAAAACATTCAGTACTTC. Its translation: CAWRYRASGRGSAKNIQYF.

The CDR3 here is CASSSSREGNIQYF. The CDR3 nucleotides read TGTGCCAGCAGTTCATCACGGGAGGGAAACATTCAGTACTTC. The rearrangement uses TRBV28 and TRBJ2-4; 8 bases match TRBD2. Trimming cost V 4 bases and J 6 bases; bases outside gene matches: 5. The CDR3 has 14 amino acids. Germline V gene lookup returns CDR1 MDHEN and CDR2 SYDVKM.

CDR3 sequence: CASSTGLAGAGEQYF. The CDR3 DNA reads TGCGCCAGCAGCACCGGACTAGCGGGAGCGGGGGAGCAGTACTTC. The V call is TRBV10-1, the J call TRBJ2-7, with 13 nucleotides matching TRBD2. Germline V gives CDR1 WNHNN, CDR2 SYGVQD (reference sequence). The CDR3 is 15 residues long. J lost 7 bases, V lost 6 bases, and 9 bases had no gene match.

Written as DNA, the CDR3 is TGTGCCTGGAGTGACGGGACTAGCCTCTCCTACGAGCAGTACTTC. It translates to CAWSDGTSLSYEQYF. The gene calls are TRBV30 and TRBJ2-7; TRBD2 aligns across 9 bases. Germline V gene data show CDR1 as GTSNPN and CDR2 as SVGIG (reference sequence). This CDR3 region has 15 residues. J was trimmed by 0 bases and V by 1 base; bases with no gene match: 4.

The V gene is TRBV30, the J gene TRBJ1-6, with a possible D match to TRBD1 (5 bases). Deletions cut 3 bases from V and 2 bases from J, with 14 bases between. Germline CDR1 is GTSNPN and CDR2 is SVGIG (reference sequence). This CDR3 has 16 amino acids. In nucleotides, the CDR3 is TGTGCCTGGAGAACCCAGGGAGGGACCTATAATTCACCCCTCCACTTT. Translation gives CAWRTQGGTYNSPLHF.

The DNA of the CDR3 is TGTGCCAGCAGTTACTCGGGGGGCACTGAAGCTTTCTTT. Its protein is CASSYSGGTEAFF. The genes are TRBV6-2 or TRBV6-3 and TRBJ1-1; tentative D call: TRBD1 (5 bases). Germline values: CDR1 MNHEY, CDR2 SVGEGT. V was shortened by 0 bases and J by 4 bases, with 6 bases between the two germline ends. The CDR3 is made up of 13 amino acids.

The chain has TRBV6-5 and TRBJ2-7; a weak D match, TRBD2 (5 bases). Trimming left V 2 bases short and J 9 bases short, with 23 bases between. The V gene's germline CDR1 is MNHEY and CDR2 SVGAGI. The CDR3 loop spans 16 amino acids. CDR3 sequence: CASSYGSRDPLPRQYF. In nucleotides, the CDR3 is TGTGCCAGCAGTTACGGGTCCCGGGATCCCCTCCCGAGGCAGTACTTC.

The J gene is TRBJ2-2, the V gene TRBV6-5; D is possibly TRBD1 (6 bases). CDR3 length equals 15 residues. The ends were cut back, 5 bases at V and 1 base at J, with 11 bases in the middle. Per the germline V gene, CDR1 is MNHEY and CDR2 is SVGAGI. The CDR3, as DNA: TGTGCCAGCAGTAGACAGGTGGGGAACACCGGGGAGCTGTTTTTT. This gives the protein CASSRQVGNTGELFF.

The V gene is TRBV7-9, the J gene TRBJ2-1; 11 bases line up with TRBD2. Per germline, CDR1 SEHNR and CDR2 FQNEAQ (reference sequence). J was trimmed by 0 bases and V by 2 bases; bases with no gene match: 3. CDR3 length: 17 residues. The CDR3: CASSLTSGSLSYNEQFF. DNA for the CDR3: TGTGCCAGCAGCTTAACTAGCGGGAGCCTCTCCTACAATGAGCAGTTCTTC.

This clone was counted once. The rearrangement uses TRBV6-1 and TRBJ2-7, with D tentatively TRBD1 (6 bases). CDR3 length: 16 amino acids. V was clipped by 0 bases and J by 6 bases, with 18 bases between them. Germline-derived CDR1 and CDR2 are MNHNS and SASEGT. CDR3 sequence (DNA): TGTGCCAGCAGTGAAGCCCCCAGGGGTTTTAGGCCCGAGCAGTACTTC. This sequence encodes CASSEAPRGFRPEQYF.

V and J are TRBV2 and TRBJ1-5; 7 bases match TRBD1. Per germline, CDR1 SNHLY and CDR2 FYNNEI. V lost 8 bases to trimming and J lost 3 bases; unmatched junction nucleotides: 10. The CDR3 loop spans 15 amino acids. The CDR3 protein is CASRGGQGDNQPQHF. As DNA, the CDR3 is TGTGCCAGCCGAGGTGGGCAGGGGGACAATCAGCCCCAGCATTTT.

The V call is TRBV5-1, the J call TRBJ2-5, with 14 bases identical to TRBD2. CDR3 length: 16 amino acids. Trimming removed 3 bases from V and 5 bases from J; junction bases left unmatched: 6. Germline-derived CDR1 and CDR2 are SGHRS and YFSETQ. The CDR3 DNA reads TGCGCCAGCAGCTCGACTAGCGGGAGGGCCTGGGAGACCCAGTACTTC. It codes for CASSSTSGRAWETQYF.

The gene calls are TRBV5-1 and TRBJ2-5, with 7 bases lining up with TRBD1. CDR1 and CDR2 (germline): SGHRS, YFSETQ. Trimming cost V 5 bases and J 3 bases; bases outside gene matches: 4. This CDR3 region has 13 residues. The CDR3 sequence: CASRQGGEETQYF. The CDR3 DNA reads TGCGCCAGCAGACAAGGGGGCGAAGAGACCCAGTACTTC.

This sequence joins TRBV6-2 or TRBV6-3 and TRBJ1-2; 9 nucleotides match TRBD1. The CDR3 has 15 residues. Looked up from germline, CDR1 is MNHEY and CDR2 is SVGEGT. After removal of 5 bases from V and 4 bases from J, the junction contained 8 bases not matched to a gene. CDR3 DNA sequence: TGTGCCAGCAGTACCTCGGGGACAGGGCCCTATGGCTACACCTTC. It translates to CASSTSGTGPYGYTF.